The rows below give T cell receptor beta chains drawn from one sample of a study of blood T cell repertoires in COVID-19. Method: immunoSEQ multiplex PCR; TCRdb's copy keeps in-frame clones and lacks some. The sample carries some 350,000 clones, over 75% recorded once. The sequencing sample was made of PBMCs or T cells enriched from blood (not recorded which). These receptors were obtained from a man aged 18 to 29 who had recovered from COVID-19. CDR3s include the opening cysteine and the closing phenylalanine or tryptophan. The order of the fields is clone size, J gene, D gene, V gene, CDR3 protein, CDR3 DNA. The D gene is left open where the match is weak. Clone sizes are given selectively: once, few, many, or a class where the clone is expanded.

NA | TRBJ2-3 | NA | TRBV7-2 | CASSLASGGTDTQYF | TGTGCCAGCAGCTTAGCTAGCGGCGGCACAGATACGCAGTATTTT
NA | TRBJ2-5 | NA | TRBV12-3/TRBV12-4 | CASSLSQQETQYF | TGTGCCAGCAGTTTAAGTCAGCAAGAGACCCAGTACTTC
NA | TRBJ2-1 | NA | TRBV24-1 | CATSAYRAAYNEQFF | TGTGCCACCAGTGCGTACAGGGCCGCCTACAATGAGCAGTTCTTC
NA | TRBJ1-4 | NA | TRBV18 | CASSPPGTPRGEKLFF | TGTGCCAGCTCACCTCCCGGGACACCCAGAGGTGAAAAACTGTTTTTT
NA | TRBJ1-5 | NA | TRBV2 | CASSVPGSQPQHF | TGTGCCAGCAGTGTACCGGGTAGTCAGCCCCAGCATTTT
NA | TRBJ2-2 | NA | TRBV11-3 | CASSLGLLPGYTGELFF | TGTGCCAGCAGCTTAGGCTTACTTCCGGGATACACCGGGGAGCTGTTTTTT
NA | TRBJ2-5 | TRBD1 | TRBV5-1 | CASSLGTGYQETQYF | TGCGCCAGCAGCTTGGGGACAGGGTACCAAGAGACCCAGTACTTC
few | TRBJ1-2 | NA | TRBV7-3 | CASSPDSNYGYTF | TGTGCCAGCAGCCCCGACAGTAACTATGGCTACACCTTC
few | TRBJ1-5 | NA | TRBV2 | CASSRTGYNQPQHF | TGTGCCAGCAGTCGGACGGGGTATAATCAGCCCCAGCATTTT
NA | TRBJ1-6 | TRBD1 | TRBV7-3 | CASSLGTENLPLHF | TGTGCCAGCAGCTTAGGGACAGAAAATTTACCCCTCCACTTT
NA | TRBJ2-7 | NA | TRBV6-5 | CASSPTGLSEQYF | TGTGCCAGCAGTCCCACAGGGTTGAGCGAGCAGTACTTC
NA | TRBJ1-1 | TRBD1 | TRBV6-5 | CASSQKQGALTEAFF | TGTGCCAGCAGTCAAAAACAGGGGGCTCTGACTGAAGCTTTCTTT
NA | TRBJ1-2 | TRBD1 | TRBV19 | CASSTWTGPYGYTF | TGTGCCAGTAGTACCTGGACAGGGCCCTATGGCTACACCTTC
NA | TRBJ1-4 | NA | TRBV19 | CASSGPGGVLPTNEKLFF | TGTGCCAGTAGCGGGCCGGGGGGGGTTCTTCCAACTAATGAAAAACTGTTTTTT
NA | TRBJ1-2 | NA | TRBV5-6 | CASSLYRSGYTF | TGTGCCAGCAGCCTTTACCGGAGCGGCTACACCTTC
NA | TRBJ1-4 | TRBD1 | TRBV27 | CASSQDRGLPPTNEKLFF | TGTGCCAGCAGCCAAGACAGGGGGCTCCCCCCAACTAATGAAAAACTGTTTTTT
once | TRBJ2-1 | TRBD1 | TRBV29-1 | CSVEDPRVDRDIYNEQFF | TGCAGCGTTGAAGACCCGAGGGTTGACAGGGACATATACAATGAGCAGTTCTTC
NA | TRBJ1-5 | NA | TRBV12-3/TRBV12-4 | CASSHTTNQPQHF | TGTGCCAGCAGTCATACAACCAATCAGCCCCAGCATTTT